This T cell receptor (beta chain) was documented in a study of blood T cell repertoires in COVID-19. Data came from immunoSEQ multiplex PCR; TCRdb stores just in-frame clones and leaves some out. The sample lists fewer than 250,000 clones, 65% to 90% occurring once. CDR1 and CDR2 from the germline V gene are SGDLS and YYNGEE. The V gene lost 3 bases and the J gene lost 7 bases, with 11 bases spanning the gap. The CDR3 sequence is 14 residues long. The specimen was peripheral blood. This clonotype was sampled from a woman aged 70-85 years with acute or convalescent COVID-19. The chain combines TRBV9 with TRBJ1-6; possibly TRBD1 for D (5 bases). This chain's CDR3 is CASSGTRENSPLHF. The CDR3 DNA reads TGTGCCAGCAGCGGGACACGAGAAAATTCACCCCTCCACTTT.